The entry below gives a single TCR beta chain sequence along with its context. Its antigen is unidentified. This sample is part of a study of T cell responses to AZD1222 COVID-19 vaccine. This CDR3 spans 15 amino acids. Germline loops: CDR1 MNHEY, CDR2 SVGEGT. The V end lost 0 bases, the J end lost 1 base, and 9 bases lay between the germline ends. Produced via immunoSEQ multiplex PCR; TCRdb's table is partial and in-frame only. This sample carries about 97,000 clones, more than 85% of them seen once, and the ten largest clones take approximately 7.5%. Points from the study as a whole: Baseline seropositivity characterized only a handful of AZD1222 recipients. The repertoires were collected only after the peak T cell response. There were vaccine-associated CD4 TCRs across spike, dominant at 160-218 and 743-854. Spike-specific TCRs gained breadth and depth after people received two AZD1222 doses.

This chain connects TRBV6-2 or TRBV6-3 to TRBJ2-5; D possibly corresponds to TRBD2 (5 bases). The source was peripheral blood, collected on day 0 of AZD1222 vaccination. This sequence originates from an adult in good health. This chain's CDR3 is CASSYSRVFQETQYF. CDR3 DNA sequence: TGTGCCAGCAGTTACTCGAGGGTCTTCCAAGAGACCCAGTACTTC.